The following is a TCR beta chain sequence with its context. J gave up 1 base and V 3 bases, and 6 bases lay outside the gene matches. There are 16 residues in the CDR3. This specimen belongs to a study of blood T cells in healthy people across ages. Next came a second PCR, run for about 7 to 12 cycles, which used a sample-barcoded 5' primer along with a J-beta primer mix. One entry per CDR3 protein, called by TCRdb with MiXCR from the 5' RACE reads. The table includes 2 million or so distinct CDR3 sequences, roughly 49% detected once. The source material was blood. The receptor was isolated from a woman in her 40s in good health. J is TRBJ2-1 and V is TRBV12-3 or TRBV12-4, with TRBD2 identical over 7 bases. The CDR3 DNA reads TGTGCCAGCAGTTTGCCACTGGGGGGGTCCTACAATGAGCAGTTCTTC. This gives the protein CASSLPLGGSYNEQFF.